A single sample gave rise to the 8 T cell receptor beta chains below, sequenced in a study of cytomegalovirus exposure and HLA in healthy donors. PCR employed 60 Vbeta and 13 Jbeta primers. Assay: immunoSEQ multiplex PCR; the TCRdb copy retains only in-frame clones and omits some. The top ten hold 4% to 5.5% of the sample, which has 100,000 to 150,000 clones, around two thirds seen once. Source material: PBMCs. The receptors were sampled from a man between 60 and 70 years old in good health and CMV-seropositive.

A word on this clone: The CDR3 does not end in the conserved phenylalanine or tryptophan, so this is likely a read error. CDR3 in amino acids: CAWSPRSGGEQYL. Written as DNA, the CDR3 is TGTGCCTGGAGTCCCCGGTCAGGAGGGGAGCAGTACCTC. The chain recombines TRBV30 with TRBJ2-7, with TRBD2 as a possible D gene (6 bases). The V gene's germline CDR1 is GTSNPN and CDR2 SVGIG (reference sequence). The germline V and J ends were trimmed by 2 bases and 7 bases, with 15 bases remaining between them. The CDR3 spans 13 residues.

This clone was seen only a few times. One end of the junction is discordant with germline, which a read error may explain. V usage is TRBV5-1 and J usage is TRBJ2-1, with TRBD1 identical over 7 bases. Germline V gene sequence: CDR1 SGHRS, CDR2 YFSETQ. There are 14 residues in the CDR3. CDR3 sequence: CASRLGDSYNEQFF. CDR3 bases: TGCGCCAGCAGGTTGGGGGACAGTTACAATGAGCAGTTCTTC.

The V call is TRBV2, the J call TRBJ2-7; D gene uncertain. The CDR3 totals 11 residues. Germline values: CDR1 SNHLY, CDR2 FYNNEI. Between the trimmed V and J ends, which lost 6 bases and 3 bases, there was a span of 6 bases. Written as DNA, the CDR3 is TGTGCCAGCAGCTACGTCTACGAGCAGTACTTC. Amino acid sequence: CASSYVYEQYF.

The V call is TRBV11-2, the J call TRBJ2-5, with TRBD2 matching 8 bases. V was clipped by 3 bases and J by 3 bases; unmatched bases: 3. This CDR3 has 14 amino acids. Germline V gene data show CDR1 as SGHAT and CDR2 as FQNNGV. Here the CDR3 DNA reads TGTGCCAGCAGCTTCGGGGGGGCGGAAGAGACCCAGTACTTC. It codes for CASSFGGAEETQYF.

This clone came up a few times. This chain joins TRBV30 and TRBJ2-2; no reliable D call. V was shortened by 2 bases and J by 4 bases, with 8 bases between the two germline ends. Germline V lookup: CDR1 GTSNPN, CDR2 SVGIG (reference sequence). The CDR3 extends over 13 amino acids. The CDR3 loop reads CAWSRQVTGELFF. CDR3 coding DNA: TGTGCCTGGAGTAGGCAGGTCACCGGGGAGCTGTTTTTT.

V usage is TRBV7-3 and J usage is TRBJ2-1; TRBD1 matches at 9 bases. Germline lookup yields CDR1 SGHTA and CDR2 FQGTGA. The CDR3 contains 13 residues. Germline trimming cut 2 bases from V and 16 bases from J; bases unmatched to any gene: 9. CDR3 DNA: TGTGCCAGCAGCTTAGATCCACAGGGGGCACAATTCTTC. Residues: CASSLDPQGAQFF.

The V and J genes are TRBV6-6 and TRBJ1-2, with D maybe TRBD1 (6 bases). This CDR3 contains 15 residues. Deletions cut 2 bases from V and 5 bases from J, with 15 bases between. Germline loops: CDR1 MNHNY, CDR2 SVGAGI (reference sequence). The CDR3 sequence: CASSYGGGAGYGYTF. The CDR3 nucleotides read TGTGCCAGCAGTTACGGCGGGGGCGCAGGGTATGGCTACACCTTC.

The CDR3 is CAISPGTPYLEETQYF. The CDR3 DNA follows: TGTGCCATCAGCCCTGGGACTCCCTACTTGGAAGAGACCCAGTACTTC. The V call is TRBV10-3, the J call TRBJ2-5; D is perhaps TRBD2 (6 bases). There are 16 residues in the CDR3. Trimming removed 6 bases at V and 3 bases at J, with 20 bases between. Germline-derived CDR1 and CDR2 are ENHRY and SYGVKD.